Given below is one TCR beta chain in context. As yet, its antigen is unknown. The study reverse transcribed the entire isolated RNA, so it sequenced expressed TCRB transcripts. This table comes from immunoSEQ multiplex PCR, and its TCRdb copy is limited to in-frame clones, with some not included. The sample consists of fewer than 300,000 clones, approximately 10% of them appearing once. V dropped 2 bases and J dropped 8 bases, with 15 bases sitting between them. This CDR3 region has 14 residues. Germline values: CDR1 SNHLY, CDR2 FYNNEI. This record comes from a study of beta chain features in type 1 diabetes. Looking at the study overall: Across every sample, 107,917,701 sorted cells were examined in total.

Study outcomes and limitations: In every one of the four CD4+ subsets, TCRB CDR3s were moderately but significantly shorter in Type 1 diabetes patients. Patients' naive, central memory and regulatory TCRB repertoires appeared more alike than those of healthy donors.

This TCR was recovered from a man aged 25-45 years with type 1 diabetes. The chain links TRBV2 to TRBJ1-2; a possible D gene is TRBD1 (5 bases). Input material: naive CD4+ T cells from blood. The CDR3 DNA is TGTGCCAGCAGTGAAAAGGATCAGGGCGGAGGCTACACCTTC. This codes for CASSEKDQGGGYTF.